This T cell receptor beta chain is drawn from a study of blood T cell repertoires in COVID-19 (dated by TCRdb to 2018 to 2020). In the study overall: Collaborator samples came from the United States, Italy and Spain and covered acute and convalescent phases of COVID-19. Deeply sampled blood TCRbeta repertoires from subjects exposed to, actively infected with, or recovered from COVID-19 were included in the dataset. Samples came from the ongoing ImmuneRACE study (first 160 participants) plus 1,254 subjects from 6 global collaborators. Nearly every sample came with metadata listing a de-identified subject ID, COVID-19 status, age in years and sex. A freely available public database, intended as a resource for researchers studying the immune response to SARS-CoV-2, is where the repertoires were released. Where available, HLA class I and class II types were taken from metadata supplied by the sample provider and were not determined by assay-based typing. The prospective study material was composed of cDNA or gDNA derived from T cells, B-cell-depleted T cells, or PBMCs. Overall results and qualifications from the work: How much clinical and demographic metadata was included differed by source and by participant, and the metadata was provided uncurated.

V gives up 6 bases and J gives up 11 bases, and the segment between their germline ends measures 16 bases. The CDR3 contains 12 residues, cysteine and phenylalanine counted. Of the read, only the CDR3 DNA is kept; its 36 bases are in frame from base 1. TCRbeta CDR3 regions were amplified from genomic DNA using the immunoSEQ Assay, a bias-controlled multiplex PCR. In the paper's pipeline: The number of nucleated cells in each sample was estimated by amplification of reference gene primers within the assay. To quantify the absolute abundance of each unique TCRbeta CDR3 rearrangement, sequence reads were collapsed and filtered. Productive Simpson clonality was computed per sample as the square root of Simpson's diversity index over productive rearrangements. TCRdb limited this immuneACCESS table to in-frame rearrangements with V and J called. A share of clones is missing; checked studies link under half to unresolved V genes, and the rest is unexplained. V and J calls and clone size are those listed in that table; D and trimming were worked out from the DNA. Present in this sample are about 190,000 clones, about 86% of which were seen just once. The ten largest account for about an eighth of the sample.

Concerning this clone itself: There is no known antigen for this receptor. Base qualities are not provided; no much larger clone lies one nucleotide away.

The collaborating institutions used their own protocols to collect whole blood in K2EDTA tubes. For TCRbeta analysis, collaborators shipped samples as frozen whole blood, isolated PBMCs, or DNA extracted from either of those sample types. The source of this sequence is a man younger than 45 with active or convalescent COVID-19. The V gene is TRBV12-3 or TRBV12-4 and the J gene is TRBJ1-1; a tentative D call is TRBD1 (6 bases match). The sample consisted of peripheral blood. The CDR3 protein: CASSRGGSWAFF. The nucleotide sequence is given as TGTGCCAGCAGCCGGGGGGGCTCGTGGGCTTTCTTT.